The next 30 T cell receptor beta chains were all read from a single sample in a study of shared clonotypes between healthy human individuals. Data came from immunoSEQ multiplex PCR; TCRdb stores just in-frame clones and leaves some out. The data show 2 million to 2.5 million clones, about 90% seen once. Sequenced material: naive CD4+ T cells from PBMCs. Noted subset: CD45RA+ positively selected. All receptors come from a man in his late teens or twenties in good health. Some clones in this sample may be carry-over from other donors' samples.

V is TRBV7-8 and J is TRBJ2-2; 8 nucleotides line up with TRBD2. J was trimmed by 4 bases and V by 5 bases; bases with no gene match: 9. This CDR3 has 16 amino acids. The germline V gene has CDR1 SGHVS and CDR2 FQNEAQ. The CDR3 spells CASSGRERGLTGELFF. As DNA, the CDR3 is TGTGCCAGCAGCGGGCGCGAGCGGGGGCTCACCGGGGAGCTGTTTTTT. The full variable domain, in which reference TRBV7-8 and TRBJ2-2 provide the parts outside the CDR3, is GAGVSQSPRYKVAKRGQDVALRCDPISGHVSLFWYQQALGQGPEFLTYFQNEAQLDKSGLPSDRFFAERPEGSVSTLKIQRTQQEDSAVYLCASSGRERGLTGELFFGEGSRLTVL.

This chain uses TRBV29-1 with TRBJ2-3, with D possibly TRBD1 on 6 matching bases. V was pared by 4 bases and J by 3 bases, with 11 bases between. This CDR3 is built from 13 residues. The germline CDR1 and CDR2 sequences are SQVTM and ANQGSEA. The DNA of the CDR3 is TGCAGCGTTGCAGGGGTTATAACAGATACGCAGTATTTT. The encoded protein is CSVAGVITDTQYF.

Concerning this clone: A junction boundary mismatches the germline segment, possibly from a read error. The J gene is TRBJ1-2, the V gene TRBV28; TRBD1 aligns across 8 bases. This CDR3 is 14 amino acids long. CDR1 is MDHEN and CDR2 is SYDVKM in the germline V gene. The CDR3 is CVSSYGQGSNGYTF. The CDR3, as DNA: TGTGTCAGCAGTTACGGACAGGGTTCGAATGGCTACACCTTC.

This clone was seen only a few times. This chain links TRBV28 with TRBJ1-1; D unresolved. V was shortened by 6 bases and J by 4 bases, with 6 bases between the two germline ends. Germline CDR1 reads MDHEN; CDR2 reads SYDVKM. This CDR3 has 11 amino acids. The CDR3 coding sequence is TGTGCCAGCAGGCATACCACTGAAGCTTTCTTT. This translates into CASRHTTEAFF.

The V gene is TRBV5-1, the J gene TRBJ1-2; D not resolved. This CDR3 is 15 amino acids long. Germline V gene lookup returns CDR1 SGHRS and CDR2 YFSETQ. V was pared by 0 bases and J by 4 bases, with 13 bases between. CDR3 DNA: TGCGCCAGCAGCTTGGCGCTCAGAGAAAGCTATGGCTACACCTTC. Protein sequence: CASSLALRESYGYTF.

V is TRBV5-1 and J is TRBJ2-5; D might be TRBD1 or TRBD2, each matching 6 bases. From germline, CDR1 is SGHRS and CDR2 YFSETQ. V lost 4 bases to trimming and J lost 10 bases, with 17 bases between them. This CDR3 region has 13 residues. In DNA form, the CDR3 reads TGCGCCAGCAGCAGGGAGGTTGGGGGCAGCCAGTACTTC. It is translated as CASSREVGGSQYF. Combining the CDR3 with reference TRBV5-1 and TRBJ2-5 gives the whole variable domain KAGVTQTPRYLIKTRGQQVTLSCSPISGHRSVSWYQQTPGQGLQFLFEYFSETQRNKGNFPGRFSGRQFSNSRSEMNVSTLELGDSALYLCASSREVGGSQYFGPGTRLLVL.

J is TRBJ2-5 and V is TRBV12-5; 10 bases fit TRBD2. CDR3 size: 16 residues. Looked up from germline, CDR1 is LGHNT and CDR2 is FRNRAP. The J segment lost 3 bases and the V segment lost 4 bases, leaving 8 bases of the junction unmatched. The CDR3 spells CASGSPPLAGEETQYF. As DNA, the CDR3 is TGTGCTAGTGGTTCCCCCCCCCTAGCGGGAGAAGAGACCCAGTACTTC.

The genes are TRBV7-2 and TRBJ2-5; D ambiguous. V was shortened by 1 base and J by 0 bases, with 6 bases between the two germline ends. This CDR3 has 14 residues. Germline V lookup: CDR1 SGHTA, CDR2 FQGNSA. The CDR3 spells CASSLGANQETQYF. As DNA, the CDR3 is TGTGCCAGCAGCTTAGGGGCGAACCAAGAGACCCAGTACTTC.

The V gene is TRBV4-1, the J gene TRBJ2-1; D may match TRBD1 or TRBD2 (5 bases each). CDR3 size: 15 residues. In germline, CDR1 is MGHRA, CDR2 YSYEKL. V shed 1 base and J shed 6 bases, with 13 bases lying between them. The CDR3 loop is CASSQAPVRGNEQFF. DNA of the CDR3: TGCGCCAGCAGCCAAGCTCCTGTGAGGGGCAATGAGCAGTTCTTC.

This sequence joins TRBV25-1 and TRBJ2-7; 8 bases line up with TRBD1. Germline CDR1 reads MGHDK; CDR2 reads SYGVNS. The CDR3 runs to 16 residues. V lost 6 bases to trimming and J lost 3 bases; unmatched junction nucleotides: 13. The CDR3, as DNA: TGTGCCAGCAGCCACCCGAGGACAGGGTTGGGCTACGAGCAGTACTTC. This translates into CASSHPRTGLGYEQYF.

This clone was detected only once. V is TRBV27 and J is TRBJ2-1; 7 bases are a match to TRBD1. The CDR3 consists of 17 residues. The germline CDR1 and CDR2 sequences are MNHEY and SMNVEV (reference sequence). The ends lost 5 bases at V and 1 base at J; junction bases unmatched: 11. The CDR3 DNA is TGTGCCAGCAGTCGTTATCGGGACAGTGAATCCTACAATGAGCAGTTCTTC. Protein product: CASSRYRDSESYNEQFF.

As to this clone: Different DNA sequences within this sample yield the same CDR3. The gene calls are TRBV7-3 and TRBJ2-7; 8 bases are shared with TRBD1. V trimming: 2 bases; J trimming: 2 bases; junction bases outside the gene matches: 2. Germline assignment: CDR1 SGHTA and CDR2 FQGTGA. The CDR3 consists of 14 residues. CDR3 in DNA: TGTGCCAGCAGCTTAGACAGGGGCCCCTACGAGCAGTACTTC. This translates into CASSLDRGPYEQYF.

This clone was recorded a few times. This same CDR3 is encoded by further DNA sequences in the sample. V and J are TRBV30 and TRBJ1-5; D ambiguous. Trimming took off 0 bases at V and 6 bases at J, with 9 bases between the two ends. In germline, CDR1 is GTSNPN, CDR2 SVGIG (reference sequence). The CDR3 sequence is 13 residues long. CDR3 residues: CAWSVRAGQPQHF. The CDR3 bases are TGTGCCTGGAGTGTAAGGGCGGGTCAGCCCCAGCATTTT.

The rearrangement links TRBV7-3 to TRBJ2-3; no definite D call. CDR1 and CDR2 from the germline V gene are SGHTA and FQGTGA. V dropped 4 bases and J dropped 5 bases, with 13 bases sitting between them. This CDR3 is 14 amino acids long. The DNA for the CDR3 is TGTGCCAGCAGCTCAGCCTCGCTGGGAGATACGCAGTATTTT. This codes for CASSSASLGDTQYF.

The chain recombines TRBV7-2 with TRBJ2-7; TRBD2 agrees at 10 bases. The CDR3 loop spans 15 amino acids. Losses at the gene ends were 5 bases for V and 3 bases for J; bases not matched to a gene: 7. Germline V CDR1 and CDR2: SGHTA, FQGNSA. CDR3 region: CASSPGLADLYEQYF. DNA for the CDR3: TGTGCCAGCAGCCCTGGACTAGCGGATCTCTACGAGCAGTACTTC.

This clone has just one count. This CDR3 is also generated by other DNA sequences in the sample. V gene TRBV2 combines with J gene TRBJ2-3; D is uncertain. Per germline, CDR1 SNHLY and CDR2 FYNNEI. Trimming took off 6 bases at V and 3 bases at J, with 4 bases between the two ends. The CDR3 loop spans 11 amino acids. The CDR3, as DNA: TGTGCCAGCAGCGCGACAGATACGCAGTATTTT. As protein: CASSATDTQYF. Drawing the rest from reference TRBV2 and TRBJ2-3, the complete variable domain is EPEVTQTPSHQVTQMGQEVILRCVPISNHLYFYWYRQILGQKVEFLVSFYNNEISEKSEIFDDQFSVERPDGSNFTLKIRSTKLEDSAMYFCASSATDTQYFGPGTRLTVL.

The chain is built from TRBV5-1 and TRBJ2-7; TRBD1 is a possible D gene (5 bases). Per germline, CDR1 SGHRS and CDR2 YFSETQ. This CDR3 spans 14 amino acids. Trimming shortened V by 1 base and J by 4 bases, and 12 bases separated the two germline ends. CDR3 DNA: TGCGCCAGCAGCTTGCGGGCAGGGTCGTACGAGCAGTACTTC. Translation: CASSLRAGSYEQYF.

Points on this clone: At the DNA level, this CDR3 is encoded by other sequences in the same sample as well. The chain uses TRBV29-1 and TRBJ1-1; 7 nucleotides agree with TRBD1. This CDR3 has 12 amino acids. The trim removed 4 bases at V and 3 bases at J, leaving 2 bases unmatched. Germline V gene data show CDR1 as SQVTM and CDR2 as ANQGSEA. This CDR3 is CSVGQGDTEAFF. The CDR3 coding sequence is TGCAGCGTTGGACAGGGTGACACTGAAGCTTTCTTT.

With regard to this clone: This same CDR3 is encoded by further DNA sequences in the sample. The chain joins TRBV28 to TRBJ2-7; 7 bases are shared with TRBD1. V trimming: 5 bases; J trimming: 2 bases; junction bases outside the gene matches: 6. Germline V gene lookup returns CDR1 MDHEN and CDR2 SYDVKM. This CDR3 comprises 14 residues. The CDR3 DNA sequence: TGTGCCAGCAGTCCGCCACAGGGGACCTACGAGCAGTACTTC. This gives the protein CASSPPQGTYEQYF.

The gene calls are TRBV7-3 and TRBJ2-2; possible D gene TRBD1, 6 bases. Germline CDR1 is SGHTA and CDR2 is FQGTGA. Trimming left V 5 bases short and J 11 bases short, with 12 bases between. The CDR3 spans 12 residues. The CDR3 loop is CASSLGQSELFF. The CDR3 DNA is TGTGCCAGCAGCCTCGGACAGAGTGAGCTGTTTTTT.

This chain links TRBV7-3 with TRBJ1-3; 9 nucleotides line up with TRBD1. CDR1 SGHTA and CDR2 FQGTGA come from the germline V gene. V lost 2 bases to trimming and J lost 0 bases; unmatched junction nucleotides: 2. The CDR3 is 16 amino acids. The CDR3 sequence is CASSLETGGSGNTIYF. As DNA, the CDR3 is TGTGCCAGCAGCTTAGAGACAGGGGGCTCTGGAAACACCATATATTTT.

V gene TRBV29-1 combines with J gene TRBJ2-7; the D gene is possibly TRBD1 (5 bases). CDR3 length: 12 residues. Deletions cut 7 bases from V and 4 bases from J, with 14 bases between. The germline V gene has CDR1 SQVTM and CDR2 ANQGSEA. CDR3 in amino acids: CSGRTLGYEQYF. In DNA form, the CDR3 reads TGCAGCGGGCGGACATTGGGATACGAGCAGTACTTC.

The rearrangement uses TRBV2 and TRBJ2-5; unclear D gene. Per germline, CDR1 SNHLY and CDR2 FYNNEI. V was clipped by 6 bases and J by 2 bases, with 13 bases between them. The CDR3 totals 14 residues. CDR3 bases: TGTGCCAGCAGGGCCGTGGGGTCACAAGAGACCCAGTACTTC. Translating it yields CASRAVGSQETQYF.

This clone was seen a few times. The J gene is TRBJ1-2, the V gene TRBV5-6; D is undetermined. The ends were cut back, 4 bases at V and 13 bases at J, with 23 bases in the middle. The length of the CDR3 is 14 residues. Germline V lookup: CDR1 SGHDT, CDR2 YYEEEE. The CDR3 DNA reads TGTGCCAGCAGCCCACCCGGGCGGCGGGAGAATTGCACCTTC. It is translated as CASSPPGRRENCTF.

The chain has TRBV6-6 and TRBJ1-1; TRBD1 might be the D (5 bases). Trimming took off 2 bases at V and 4 bases at J, with 11 bases between the two ends. The CDR3 consists of 14 residues. Germline V gene sequence: CDR1 MNHNY, CDR2 SVGAGI (reference sequence). Written as DNA, the CDR3 is TGTGCCAGCAGTTACGGGGGTGGCGGCACTGAAGCTTTCTTT. Translation: CASSYGGGGTEAFF.

The genes are TRBV5-4 and TRBJ1-1; D uncertain. This CDR3 region has 11 residues. Germline V gene data show CDR1 as SGHNT and CDR2 as YYREEE (reference sequence). Trimming stripped 6 bases from V and 11 bases from J, with 14 bases between. The CDR3 nucleotides read TGTGCCAGCATACCCCCTTCCGACGCTTTCTTT. Amino acids: CASIPPSDAFF.

This chain links TRBV18 with TRBJ2-2; D remains unclear. The V gene lost 0 bases and the J gene lost 1 base, with 9 bases spanning the gap. CDR3 length: 16 amino acids. Germline loops: CDR1 KGHSH, CDR2 LQKENI. The CDR3 sequence is CASSPPVGRNTGELFF. CDR3 nucleotide sequence: TGTGCCAGCTCACCACCGGTCGGCAGGAACACCGGGGAGCTGTTTTTT.

This clone was recorded only once. This chain joins TRBV11-3 and TRBJ2-7; TRBD1 matches at 9 bases. The V gene end was trimmed by 4 bases and the J gene end by 0 bases; junction bases not matched to a gene: 4. Germline CDR1 and CDR2: SGHNT and YENEEA. This CDR3 is built from 15 residues. The CDR3 loop reads CASSSYRGPSYEQYF. As DNA, the CDR3 is TGTGCCAGCAGCTCCTACAGGGGGCCCTCCTACGAGCAGTACTTC. Using reference TRBV11-3 and TRBJ2-7 for the parts outside the CDR3, the full variable domain is EAGVVQSPRYKIIEKKQPVAFWCNPISGHNTLYWYLQNLGQGPELLIRYENEEAVDDSQLPKDRFSAERLKGVDSTLKIQPAELGDSAVYLCASSSYRGPSYEQYFGPGTRLTVT.

CDR3 loop: CASSIVGTSGGWNEQFF. CDR3 in DNA: TGTGCCAGTAGTATTGTCGGGACTAGTGGTGGTTGGAATGAGCAGTTCTTC. The chain uses TRBV19 and TRBJ2-1; TRBD2 matches 8 bases. The CDR3 contains 17 residues. CDR1 LNHDA and CDR2 SQIVND come from the germline V gene (reference sequence). The J segment lost 7 bases and the V segment lost 3 bases, leaving 14 bases of the junction unmatched.

The chain uses TRBV15 and TRBJ2-7; D is ambiguous. This CDR3 region has 14 residues. Trimming stripped 5 bases from V and 1 base from J, with 12 bases between. Per germline, CDR1 LNHNV and CDR2 YYDKDF (reference sequence). The chain's CDR3 is CATSPQGGSYEQYF. Written as DNA, the CDR3 is TGTGCCACCAGCCCCCAAGGTGGTTCCTACGAGCAGTACTTC.